This T cell receptor beta chain came from a study of blood T cell repertoires in COVID-19. About the research overall: Some COVID-19 samples were acute and others convalescent; all came from the United States, Italy and Spain. PBMCs, B-cell-depleted T cells, or T cells were the source of the cDNA or gDNA that made up the material.

The CDR3 totals 16 residues. Germline trimming cut 6 bases from V and 4 bases from J; bases unmatched to any gene: 11. CDR1 is MDHEN and CDR2 is SYDVKM in the germline V gene. Original processing methods: Counts of nucleated cells, estimated from reference gene primer amplification, were obtained. Clones were sequenced by immunoSEQ multiplex PCR, and TCRdb holds only the in-frame ones, with some missing. That table furnishes V, J and clone size, whereas the DNA furnished D and trimming. The table records roughly 220,000 clones, around nine tenths of them present only once. Input material: peripheral blood. This sequence was found in a man aged 55-75 years with acute or convalescent COVID-19. The J gene is TRBJ1-2, the V gene TRBV28; TRBD1 matches at 10 bases. The CDR3 DNA follows: TGTGCCAGCAGCGCGACAGGGGGCCTTCAGGGCTATGGCTACACCTTC. Protein sequence: CASSATGGLQGYGYTF.